This TCR beta chain is drawn from a study of control samples from healthy donors and cancer patients. Profiling relied on immunoSEQ multiplex PCR, and the TCRdb table lists in-frame clones only, not all of them. The profile shows under 85,000 clones, roughly 89% of them singletons. Germline-derived CDR1 and CDR2 are MDHEN and SYDVKM. Trimming cost V 5 bases and J 6 bases, with 8 bases left between them. This CDR3 is 12 amino acids long. This clone was picked up one time. What was sequenced was PBMCs. The source of this sequence is a man aged 60-69 years with colorectal cancer. The rearrangement uses TRBV28 and TRBJ2-1, with D unclear. The CDR3 nucleotides read TGTGCCAGCAGTATATCTCTCAATGAGCAGTTCTTC. It encodes CASSISLNEQFF.